This entry is about one T cell receptor (beta chain). As every portion of the isolated RNA was reverse transcribed, the sequencing read expressed TCRB transcripts. The method was immunoSEQ multiplex PCR; TCRdb's version includes in-frame clones alone and lacks a portion of them. The data show some 100,000 clones, approximately 39% seen once. Purities over 98% were achieved in all sorted populations. This sample is drawn from a study of beta chain features in type 1 diabetes. The CDR3 sequence is 15 residues long. V lost 6 bases to trimming and J lost 0 bases, with 15 bases between them. Germline V gives CDR1 KGHSH, CDR2 LQKENI.

V usage is TRBV18 and J usage is TRBJ2-7; D is perhaps TRBD1 (6 bases). The clonotype comes from a woman aged 18-29 years in good health. Sample: stem cell memory CD4+ T cells from blood. In DNA, the CDR3 is TGTGCCAGCTCCCGAGGACAGCCTAGCTCCTACGAGCAGTACTTC. This gives the protein CASSRGQPSSYEQYF.